Listed below are T cell receptor beta chains from one sample, sequenced in a study of OX40 agonist ivuxolimab in advanced cancers. The table came from immunoSEQ multiplex PCR; TCRdb's copy has only in-frame clones and leaves some out. The sample consists of tens of thousands of clones, around 91% of them appearing once. The sample in question was CD4+ or CD8+ T cells sorted from blood, obtained in a trial of the OX40 agonist ivuxolimab. Receptors originate from an adult with an advanced solid tumor such as melanoma, head and neck, liver or kidney cancer. The CDR3 runs from the conserved cysteine through the conserved F or W. The D gene is left open where the match is weak. Only some rows state a clone size, as once, few, many or a class for expanded clones.

clone_size	v_call	j_call	d_call	cdr3_aa	cdr3_nt
NA	TRBV6-6	TRBJ1-1	NA	CASSSSETEAFF	TGTGCCAGCAGTTCCTCGGAAACTGAAGCTTTCTTT
NA	TRBV2	TRBJ1-3	NA	CASSGGRGSGNTIYF	TGTGCCAGCAGTGGGGGCAGGGGATCTGGAAACACCATATATTTT
NA	TRBV7-2	TRBJ1-1	NA	CASSLEQGGSTEAFF	TGTGCCAGCAGCTTAGAACAGGGTGGGAGCACTGAAGCTTTCTTT
NA	TRBV19	TRBJ2-7	TRBD2	CASSKDARGTSYEQYF	TGTGCCAGTAGTAAAGACGCGCGGGGGACCTCCTACGAGCAGTACTTC
NA	TRBV6-1	TRBJ2-1	NA	CASRAIMLAVNEQFF	TGTGCCAGCAGGGCCATCATGTTAGCGGTCAATGAGCAGTTCTTC
NA	TRBV30	TRBJ2-3	TRBD2	CAWSVRISTGGPDTQYF	TGTGCCTGGAGTGTGAGGATTTCCACGGGAGGGCCCGATACGCAGTATTTT
once	TRBV18	TRBJ1-2	NA	CASSLGSGYGYTF	TGTGCCAGCTCACTTGGTAGCGGCTATGGCTACACCTTC
NA	TRBV19	TRBJ2-1	TRBD2	CASSIFGASGIKVFF	TGTGCCAGTAGTATTTTTGGGGCTAGCGGGATAAAGGTGTTCTTC
NA	TRBV5-6	TRBJ2-7	NA	CASSSGTESYEQYF	TGTGCCAGCAGTTCCGGGACTGAGTCCTACGAGCAGTACTTC
NA	TRBV5-6	TRBJ1-5	NA	CASSLTTTIRSNQPQHF	TGTGCCAGCAGCCTGACAACGACCATCAGGAGCAATCAGCCCCAGCATTTT
NA	TRBV6-1	TRBJ1-1	NA	CATWTEDTEAFF	TGTGCCACGTGGACGGAGGACACTGAAGCTTTCTTT
NA	TRBV28	TRBJ1-3	NA	CASSRADGYSGNTIYF	TGTGCCAGCAGTCGCGCGGACGGATACTCTGGAAACACCATATATTTT
NA	TRBV29-1	TRBJ2-1	NA	CSVDQDRISINEQFF	TGCAGCGTGGACCAAGACAGGATTAGCATCAATGAGCAGTTCTTC
NA	TRBV5-6	TRBJ2-2	TRBD1	CASYRGFGELFF	TGTGCCAGCTACAGGGGGTTCGGGGAGCTGTTTTTT
few	TRBV13	TRBJ2-6	TRBD2	CASSLGGSGNSGANVLTF	TGTGCCAGCAGCTTAGGAGGTAGCGGGAACTCTGGGGCCAACGTCCTGACTTTC
NA	TRBV11-2	TRBJ2-3	NA	CASSLYGQRSDTQYF	TGTGCCAGCAGCTTGTATGGCCAGCGGAGCGATACGCAGTATTTT
NA	TRBV11-2	TRBJ2-3	TRBD1	CASSLGTASSTDTQYF	TGTGCCAGCAGCCTGGGGACAGCTTCTAGCACAGATACGCAGTATTTT
NA	TRBV14	TRBJ2-1	TRBD2	CASSPLREGGEQFF	TGTGCCAGCAGCCCCTTGCGGGAGGGTGGTGAGCAGTTCTTC
NA	TRBV19	TRBJ2-1	NA	CASSRLGVDEQFF	TGTGCCAGTAGTAGACTAGGGGTTGATGAGCAGTTCTTC
NA	TRBV5-8	TRBJ2-1	NA	CASSPGTFYNEQFF	TGTGCCAGCAGCCCCGGGACATTTTACAATGAGCAGTTCTTC
NA	TRBV27	TRBJ2-6	NA	CASSFRESGANVLTF	TGTGCCAGCAGTTTCAGGGAGTCCGGGGCCAACGTCCTGACTTTC
once	TRBV10-3	TRBJ2-1	NA	CAISDYNEQFF	TGTGCCATCAGTGATTACAATGAGCAGTTCTTC
NA	TRBV7-2	TRBJ2-5	NA	CASSLGVGLPRTQYF	TGTGCCAGCAGCTTAGGGGTAGGACTCCCACGGACCCAGTACTTC
NA	TRBV7-9	TRBJ2-3	TRBD2	CASGNGRVSDTQYF	TGTGCCAGCGGCAACGGGAGGGTATCAGATACGCAGTATTTT
NA	TRBV18	TRBJ2-2	NA	CASSPRDTGELFF	TGTGCCAGCTCACCACGGGACACCGGGGAGCTGTTTTTT
few	TRBV6-5	TRBJ1-5	TRBD1	CASRGTGGNQPQHF	TGTGCCAGCAGGGGGACAGGGGGCAATCAGCCCCAGCATTTT
NA	TRBV27	TRBJ2-7	TRBD1	CASSLSRGLSSYEQYF	TGTGCCAGCAGTTTATCCAGGGGGCTGAGCTCCTACGAGCAGTACTTC
NA	TRBV30	TRBJ1-2	NA	CAWAGQSRPRNYGYTF	TGTGCCTGGGCCGGACAGTCCCGCCCGCGGAACTATGGCTACACCTTC
NA	TRBV4-1	TRBJ2-7	TRBD2	CASSQETSGRYEQYF	TGCGCCAGCAGCCAGGAGACTAGCGGGAGGTACGAGCAGTACTTC
NA	TRBV21-1	TRBJ1-5	NA	CASQRMGPNNQPQHF	TGTGCCAGCCAACGAATGGGTCCGAACAATCAGCCCCAGCATTTT
NA	TRBV5-4	TRBJ2-2	TRBD1	CASNRQGSGTGELFF	TGTGCCAGCAACAGACAGGGCTCGGGCACCGGGGAGCTGTTTTTT
few	TRBV10-1	TRBJ2-2	NA	CASSASPTGELFF	TGCGCCAGCAGTGCTTCTCCCACCGGGGAGCTGTTTTTT
NA	TRBV6-1	TRBJ2-1	TRBD2	CASSERGTSGPPYNEQFF	TGTGCCAGCAGTGAACGGGGGACTAGCGGTCCCCCCTACAATGAGCAGTTCTTC
NA	TRBV19	TRBJ2-2	TRBD2	CASSSLTSGNTGELFF	TGTGCCAGTAGCTCCTTGACTAGCGGGAACACCGGGGAGCTGTTTTTT
NA	TRBV7-9	TRBJ1-2	NA	CASSPGGSPNYGYTF	TGTGCCAGCAGCCCTGGTGGCTCCCCCAACTATGGCTACACCTTC
once	TRBV19	TRBJ2-7	NA	CASSNLAGSYEQYF	TGTGCCAGTAGTAACCTTGCAGGGTCCTACGAGCAGTACTTC
NA	TRBV7-2	TRBJ2-1	TRBD2	CASSLDQSSGSNYNEQFF	TGTGCCAGCAGCTTAGACCAAAGTAGCGGGAGCAACTACAATGAGCAGTTCTTC
NA	TRBV30	TRBJ1-2	NA	CAWSRQTNYGYTF	TGTGCCTGGAGTAGACAAACTAACTATGGCTACACCTTC
few	TRBV6-1	TRBJ2-5	NA	CATAGGGQETQYF	TGTGCCACCGCCGGTGGGGGGCAAGAGACCCAGTACTTC
NA	TRBV10-2	TRBJ2-1	TRBD2	CASHQREGHNEQFF	TGCGCCAGCCATCAGCGGGAGGGCCACAATGAGCAGTTCTTC
NA	TRBV19	TRBJ1-1	NA	CASSIVQGRIESRTEAFF	TGTGCCAGTAGTATAGTTCAGGGGCGCATTGAAAGTCGGACTGAAGCTTTCTTT
NA	TRBV7-2	TRBJ2-7	NA	CASSSWGGGGVEQYF	TGTGCCAGCAGCTCCTGGGGGGGCGGCGGGGTCGAGCAGTACTTC
few	TRBV11-3	TRBJ2-1	NA	CASSPQGSDNEQFF	TGTGCCAGCAGCCCGCAGGGGAGCGACAATGAGCAGTTCTTC
few	TRBV11-3	TRBJ2-1	NA	CASSPSPTYNEQFF	TGTGCCAGCAGCCCCAGCCCTACCTACAATGAGCAGTTCTTC
NA	TRBV7-9	TRBJ2-1	NA	CASSRGGGSNEQFF	TGTGCCAGCTCTCGTGGGGGCGGGAGCAATGAGCAGTTCTTC
NA	TRBV11-3	TRBJ1-1	NA	CASSRGGVNTEAFF	TGTGCCAGCAGCCGAGGGGGGGTAAACACTGAAGCTTTCTTT
NA	TRBV11-2	TRBJ1-5	TRBD1	CASSLDTGGYQPQHF	TGTGCCAGCAGCTTAGACACAGGGGGCTATCAGCCCCAGCATTTT
NA	TRBV15	TRBJ2-1	TRBD2	CATSRDGSLAGGSYNEQFF	TGTGCCACCAGCAGAGATGGTAGCCTAGCGGGAGGGTCCTACAATGAGCAGTTCTTC
NA	TRBV19	TRBJ2-5	NA	CASSIHRAHPKETQYF	TGTGCCAGTAGTATCCACAGGGCCCACCCCAAAGAGACCCAGTACTTC
NA	TRBV10-3	TRBJ2-7	TRBD1	CAIREPGQGKYEQYF	TGTGCCATCAGGGAGCCGGGACAGGGGAAATACGAGCAGTACTTC
NA	TRBV6-5	TRBJ2-2	TRBD2	CATSSGRLTGELFF	TGTGCCACCAGTAGCGGGAGATTAACCGGGGAGCTGTTTTTT
NA	TRBV7-2	TRBJ1-3	NA	CATPAGSSGNTIYF	TGTGCCACACCGGCGGGGAGCTCTGGAAACACCATATATTTT
NA	TRBV18	TRBJ1-1	NA	CASSLPNPEGSEAFF	TGTGCCAGCTCACTTCCTAACCCGGAAGGGTCTGAAGCTTTCTTT
NA	TRBV7-2	TRBJ2-1	NA	CASSLGTHREQFF	TGTGCCAGCAGCTTAGGGACGCACAGAGAGCAGTTCTTC
NA	TRBV7-9	TRBJ2-1	TRBD2	CASSSLAGGHYNEQFF	TGTGCCAGCAGCTCCCTAGCGGGAGGGCATTACAATGAGCAGTTCTTC